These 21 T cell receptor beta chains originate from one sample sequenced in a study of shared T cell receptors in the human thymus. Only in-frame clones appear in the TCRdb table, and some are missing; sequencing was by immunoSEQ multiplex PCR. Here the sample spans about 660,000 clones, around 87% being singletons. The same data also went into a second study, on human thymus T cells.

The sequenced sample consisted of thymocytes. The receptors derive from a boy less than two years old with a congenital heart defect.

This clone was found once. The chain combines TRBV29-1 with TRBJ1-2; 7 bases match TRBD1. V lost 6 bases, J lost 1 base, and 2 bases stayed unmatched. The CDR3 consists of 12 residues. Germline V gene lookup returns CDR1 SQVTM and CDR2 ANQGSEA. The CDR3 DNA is TGCAGCGTGGGGGACAGTAACTATGGCTACACCTTC. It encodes CSVGDSNYGYTF.

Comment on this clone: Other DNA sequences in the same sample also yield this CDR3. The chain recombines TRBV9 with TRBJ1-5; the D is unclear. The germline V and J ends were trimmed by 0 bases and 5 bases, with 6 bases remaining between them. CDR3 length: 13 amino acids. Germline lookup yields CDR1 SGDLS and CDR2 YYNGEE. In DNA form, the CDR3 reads TGTGCCAGCAGCGTAGGGCCTCATCAGCCCCAGCATTTT. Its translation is CASSVGPHQPQHF.

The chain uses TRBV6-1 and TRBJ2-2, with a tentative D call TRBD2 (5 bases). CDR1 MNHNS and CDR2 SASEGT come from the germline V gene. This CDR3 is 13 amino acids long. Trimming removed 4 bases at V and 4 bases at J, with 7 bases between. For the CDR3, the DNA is TGTGCCAGCAGTGCGGAGGTCACCGGGGAGCTGTTTTTT. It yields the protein CASSAEVTGELFF.

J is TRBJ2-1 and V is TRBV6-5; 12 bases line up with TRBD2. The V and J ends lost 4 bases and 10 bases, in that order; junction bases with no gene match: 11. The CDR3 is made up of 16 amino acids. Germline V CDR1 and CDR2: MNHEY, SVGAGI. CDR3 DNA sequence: TGTGCCAGCAGTTCCGCCCCGGGACTAGCGGGCTCCGAGCAGTTCTTC. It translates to CASSSAPGLAGSEQFF.

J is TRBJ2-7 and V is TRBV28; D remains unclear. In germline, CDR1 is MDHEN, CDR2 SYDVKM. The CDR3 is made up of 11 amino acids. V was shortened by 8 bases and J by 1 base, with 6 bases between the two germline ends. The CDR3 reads CASGDSYEQYF. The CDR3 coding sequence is TGTGCCAGCGGAGATTCCTACGAGCAGTACTTC.

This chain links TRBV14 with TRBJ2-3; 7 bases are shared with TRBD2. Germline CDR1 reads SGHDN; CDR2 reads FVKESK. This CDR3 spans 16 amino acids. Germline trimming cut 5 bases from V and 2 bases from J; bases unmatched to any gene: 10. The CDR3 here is CASSVRGLRNTDTQYF. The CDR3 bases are TGTGCCAGCAGCGTTCGGGGACTACGTAACACAGATACGCAGTATTTT. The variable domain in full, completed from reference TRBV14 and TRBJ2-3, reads EAGVTQFPSHSVIEKGQTVTLRCDPISGHDNLYWYRRVMGKEIKFLLHFVKESKQDESGMPNNRFLAERTGGTYSTLKVQPAELEDSGVYFCASSVRGLRNTDTQYFGPGTRLTVL.

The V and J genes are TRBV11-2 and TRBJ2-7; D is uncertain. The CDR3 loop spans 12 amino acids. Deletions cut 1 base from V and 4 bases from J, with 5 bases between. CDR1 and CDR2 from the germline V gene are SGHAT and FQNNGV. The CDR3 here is CASSLAFYEQYF. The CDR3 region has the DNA TGTGCCAGCAGCTTAGCATTTTACGAGCAGTACTTC.

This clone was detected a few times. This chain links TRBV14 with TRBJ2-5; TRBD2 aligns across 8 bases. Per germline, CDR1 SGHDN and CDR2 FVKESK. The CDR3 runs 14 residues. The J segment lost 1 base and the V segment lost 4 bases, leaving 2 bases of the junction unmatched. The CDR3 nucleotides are TGTGCCAGCAGCCCTAGCGGGCCCCAAGAGACCCAGTACTTC. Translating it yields CASSPSGPQETQYF.

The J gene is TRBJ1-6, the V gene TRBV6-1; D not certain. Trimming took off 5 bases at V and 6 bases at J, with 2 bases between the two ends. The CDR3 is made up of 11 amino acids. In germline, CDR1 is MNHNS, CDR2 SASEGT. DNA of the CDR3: TGTGCCAGCAGTCGTAATTCACCCCTCCACTTT. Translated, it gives CASSRNSPLHF.

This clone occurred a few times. Here the CDR3 DNA reads TGTGCCAGCAGCCAGACCTTAAACCGGGGACAACCGAGAGGGCCCCATCAGCCCCAGCATTTT. It translates to CASSQTLNRGQPRGPHQPQHF. The gene calls are TRBV14 and TRBJ1-5, with a weak D call TRBD1 (6 bases). V lost 3 bases to trimming and J lost 5 bases, with 32 bases between them. Germline loops: CDR1 SGHDN, CDR2 FVKESK. The CDR3 covers 21 residues.

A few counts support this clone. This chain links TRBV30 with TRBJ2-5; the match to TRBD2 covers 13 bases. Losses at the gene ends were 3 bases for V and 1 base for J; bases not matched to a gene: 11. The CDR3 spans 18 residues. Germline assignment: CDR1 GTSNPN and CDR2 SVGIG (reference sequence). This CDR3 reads CAWRGTGLAGEIQETQYF. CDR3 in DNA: TGTGCCTGGAGGGGAACAGGACTAGCGGGAGAGATCCAAGAGACCCAGTACTTC.

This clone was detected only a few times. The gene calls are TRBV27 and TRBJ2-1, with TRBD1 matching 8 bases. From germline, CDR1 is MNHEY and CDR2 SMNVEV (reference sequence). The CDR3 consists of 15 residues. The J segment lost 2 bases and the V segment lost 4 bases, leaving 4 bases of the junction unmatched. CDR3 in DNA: TGTGCCAGCAGTTCGACAGGGGTCCCCTACAATGAGCAGTTCTTC. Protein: CASSSTGVPYNEQFF.

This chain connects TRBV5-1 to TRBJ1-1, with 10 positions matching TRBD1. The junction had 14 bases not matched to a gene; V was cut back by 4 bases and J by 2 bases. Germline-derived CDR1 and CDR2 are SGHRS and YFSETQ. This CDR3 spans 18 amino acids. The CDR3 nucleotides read TGCGCCAGCAGCGCGTCCGGGACAGGGGACCGAAAAAACACTGAAGCTTTCTTT. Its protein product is CASSASGTGDRKNTEAFF.

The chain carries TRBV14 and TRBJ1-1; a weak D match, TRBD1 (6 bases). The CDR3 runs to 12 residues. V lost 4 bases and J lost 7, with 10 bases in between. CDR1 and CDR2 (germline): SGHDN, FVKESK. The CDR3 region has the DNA TGTGCCAGCAGCCCGGACAGCTATGAAGCTTTCTTT. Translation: CASSPDSYEAFF.

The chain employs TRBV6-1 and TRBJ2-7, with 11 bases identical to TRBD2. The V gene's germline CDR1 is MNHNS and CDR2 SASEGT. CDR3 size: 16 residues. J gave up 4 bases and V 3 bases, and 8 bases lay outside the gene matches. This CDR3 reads CASSDRLAGLPYEQYF. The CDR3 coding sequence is TGTGCCAGCAGTGACCGACTAGCGGGGCTACCGTACGAGCAGTACTTC.

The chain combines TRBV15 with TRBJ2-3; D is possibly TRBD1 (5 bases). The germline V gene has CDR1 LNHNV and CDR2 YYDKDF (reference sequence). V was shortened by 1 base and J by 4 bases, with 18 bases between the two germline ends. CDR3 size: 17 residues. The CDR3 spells CATSRGSPRQFPDTQYF. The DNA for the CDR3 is TGTGCCACCAGCAGAGGATCGCCCCGACAGTTCCCAGATACGCAGTATTTT. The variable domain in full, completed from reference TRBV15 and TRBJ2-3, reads DAMVIQNPRYQVTQFGKPVTLSCSQTLNHNVMYWYQQKSSQAPKLLFHYYDKDFNNEADTPDNFQSRRPNTSFCFLDIRSPGLGDTAMYLCATSRGSPRQFPDTQYFGPGTRLTVL.

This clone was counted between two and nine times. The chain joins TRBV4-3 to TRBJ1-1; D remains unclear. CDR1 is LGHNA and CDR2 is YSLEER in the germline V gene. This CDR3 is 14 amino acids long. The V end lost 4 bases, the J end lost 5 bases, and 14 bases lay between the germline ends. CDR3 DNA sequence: TGCGCCAGCAGCCTGACAACCTCGGGGACTGAAGCTTTCTTT. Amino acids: CASSLTTSGTEAFF.

The DNA for the CDR3 is TGTGCCAGCAGCTTAGTCCCGCAGACTAGCGGGTCCTACGAGCAGTACTTC. It specifies CASSLVPQTSGSYEQYF. This chain uses TRBV11-2 with TRBJ2-7; 10 nucleotides line up with TRBD2. The J segment lost 1 base and the V segment lost 1 base, leaving 7 bases of the junction unmatched. Germline V lookup: CDR1 SGHAT, CDR2 FQNNGV. This CDR3 comprises 17 residues. Based on the CDR3 plus reference TRBV11-2 and TRBJ2-7, the full variable domain is EAGVAQSPRYKIIEKRQSVAFWCNPISGHATLYWYQQILGQGPKLLIQFQNNGVVDDSQLPKDRFSAERLKGVDSTLKIQPAKLEDSAVYLCASSLVPQTSGSYEQYFGPGTRLTVT.

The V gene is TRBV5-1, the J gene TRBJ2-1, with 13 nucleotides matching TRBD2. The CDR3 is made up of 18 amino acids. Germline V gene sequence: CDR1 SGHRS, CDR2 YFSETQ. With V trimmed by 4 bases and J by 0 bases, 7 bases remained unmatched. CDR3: CASSQGLAGQGSYNEQFF. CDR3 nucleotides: TGCGCCAGCAGCCAGGGACTAGCGGGACAGGGCTCCTACAATGAGCAGTTCTTC.

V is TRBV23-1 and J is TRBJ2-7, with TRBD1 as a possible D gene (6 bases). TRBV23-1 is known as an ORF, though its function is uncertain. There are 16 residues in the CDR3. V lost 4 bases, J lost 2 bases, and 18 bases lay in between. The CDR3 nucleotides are TGCGCCAGCAGTCGACCGGGACAAGAGCGAACCTACGAGCAGTACTTC. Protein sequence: CASSRPGQERTYEQYF.

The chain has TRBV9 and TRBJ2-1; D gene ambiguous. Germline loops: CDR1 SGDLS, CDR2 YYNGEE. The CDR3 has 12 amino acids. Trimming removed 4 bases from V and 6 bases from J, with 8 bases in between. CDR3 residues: CASSNGSNEQFF. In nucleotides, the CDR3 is TGTGCCAGCAGCAACGGGTCCAATGAGCAGTTCTTC.